Given below is one TCR beta chain in context. Antigen specificity is unknown. The diagnostic criteria for definite or probable disease, as recently defined, were met by the patients with Susac syndrome. This record comes from a study of CD8 T cells in Susac syndrome. Study-wide context: At the time of blood draw, patients with Susac syndrome were therapy-naive, receiving corticosteroids, or receiving intravenous immunoglobulin alone.

There are 14 residues in the CDR3. The V and J ends lost 9 bases and 4 bases respectively, with 16 bases between them. Germline-derived CDR1 and CDR2 are LGHDT and YNNKEL (reference sequence). The authors reverse transcribed roughly 0.5 to 1 ug RNA with random hexamers. Amplification of TCR beta CDR3 across 54 Vbeta and 13 Jbeta was performed with immunoSEQ multiplex PCR. TCRdb re-derived calls from the immunoSEQ multiplex PCR reads in MiXCR, one entry per CDR3 protein. The data show some 200,000 distinct CDR3 sequences, about 95% seen once. General study points: Among people with Susac, CD8+ clonal expansion was greatest in TEMRA cells and active patients.

The genes are TRBV3-1 and TRBJ1-3, with D maybe TRBD1 (5 bases). This TCR derives from a human donor with Susac syndrome. Sequenced sample: CD8+ T cells from PBMCs. The CDR3 DNA follows: TGTGCCAGTTCCCGGTTGGGGGAAGGAAACACCATATATTTT. Its protein product is CASSRLGEGNTIYF. The entire variable domain, with the rest obtained from reference TRBV3-1 and TRBJ1-3, is as follows: DTAVSQTPKYLVTQMGNDKSIKCEQNLGHDTMYWYKQDSKKFLKIMFSYNNKELIINETVPNRFSPKSPDKAHLNLHINSLELGDSAVYFCASSRLGEGNTIYFGEGSWLTVV.